One and the same sample provided the 15 T cell receptor beta chains below, sequenced in a study of shared clonotypes between healthy human individuals. Some clones are missing from TCRdb's copy, which holds only in-frame ones; the method was immunoSEQ multiplex PCR. Found here are about a million clones, roughly 77% of them singletons; the top ten hold roughly 0.83%. Sequencing was carried out using memory CD4+ T cells from PBMCs. The subset denotes: CD45RA-negative fraction. All receptors derive from a young man in good health. Some clones in this sample may be carry-over from other donors' samples.

This chain links TRBV15 with TRBJ2-1; D is ambiguous. V was shortened by 3 bases and J by 4 bases, with 10 bases between the two germline ends. Germline CDR1 reads LNHNV; CDR2 reads YYDKDF (reference sequence). The CDR3 covers 14 residues. CDR3 sequence (DNA): TGTGCCACCAGCAGTCAACAGTCATACAATGAGCAGTTCTTC. The encoded protein is CATSSQQSYNEQFF.

V is TRBV5-6 and J is TRBJ2-5; D is unclear. Trimming removed 4 bases from V and 1 base from J, with 17 bases in between. CDR1 SGHDT and CDR2 YYEEEE come from the germline V gene. The CDR3 is 16 residues long. CDR3: CASSPTWDRTQETQYF. The CDR3 bases are TGTGCCAGCAGCCCAACTTGGGATCGGACCCAAGAGACCCAGTACTTC.

CDR3 nucleotides: TGCGCCAGCAGCCTGACGGTACTCACTGAAGCTTTCTTT. It codes for CASSLTVLTEAFF. The J gene is TRBJ1-1, the V gene TRBV5-1; no firm D call. CDR1 and CDR2 from the germline V gene are SGHRS and YFSETQ. The CDR3 covers 13 residues. Trimming pared 4 bases from V and 4 bases from J, leaving 11 bases between. Based on the CDR3 plus reference TRBV5-1 and TRBJ1-1, the full variable domain is KAGVTQTPRYLIKTRGQQVTLSCSPISGHRSVSWYQQTPGQGLQFLFEYFSETQRNKGNFPGRFSGRQFSNSRSEMNVSTLELGDSALYLCASSLTVLTEAFFGQGTRLTVV.

The J gene is TRBJ1-2, the V gene TRBV18, with TRBD1 as a possible D gene (6 bases). With 3 bases removed from V and 8 bases from J, the gap between germline ends came to 16 bases. Germline values: CDR1 KGHSH, CDR2 LQKENI. The CDR3 sequence is 14 residues long. The CDR3 loop is CASSPTGSVDGYTF. The CDR3 DNA reads TGTGCCAGCTCACCCACAGGGTCAGTGGACGGCTACACCTTC.

V usage is TRBV28 and J usage is TRBJ1-1; a possible D gene is TRBD1 (5 bases). Germline values: CDR1 MDHEN, CDR2 SYDVKM. The CDR3 has 16 residues. With 4 bases removed from V and 0 bases from J, the gap between germline ends came to 15 bases. For the CDR3, the DNA is TGTGCCAGCAGTTCTCCCCGGCACAGGTTGAACACTGAAGCTTTCTTT. It is translated as CASSSPRHRLNTEAFF.

This clone has more than one count but fewer than ten. The rearrangement joins TRBV10-3 to TRBJ1-5, with D perhaps matching TRBD1 (5 bases). The CDR3 contains 14 residues. Per the germline V gene, CDR1 is ENHRY and CDR2 is SYGVKD. The V gene lost 10 bases and the J gene lost 4 bases, with 17 bases spanning the gap. The CDR3 reads CATQTGGENQPQHF. DNA for the CDR3: TGTGCCACCCAAACGGGGGGGGAAAATCAGCCCCAGCATTTT.

The V gene is TRBV9, the J gene TRBJ2-2; 7 bases are shared with TRBD2. CDR3 length equals 17 residues. Germline V gene sequence: CDR1 SGDLS, CDR2 YYNGEE. V lost 2 bases to trimming and J lost 0 bases; unmatched junction nucleotides: 7. CDR3 DNA: TGTGCCAGCAGCGTTACTCGCGGGAGTACGAACACCGGGGAGCTGTTTTTT. This codes for CASSVTRGSTNTGELFF.

The genes are TRBV7-8 and TRBJ2-2, with 9 bases aligning to TRBD1. Per germline, CDR1 SGHVS and CDR2 FQNEAQ. This CDR3 spans 15 amino acids. Trimming cost V 3 bases and J 3 bases; bases outside gene matches: 2. The CDR3 reads CASSLRTGDTGELFF. The CDR3 nucleotides are TGTGCCAGCAGCTTGCGGACAGGGGACACCGGGGAGCTGTTTTTT.

The V and J genes are TRBV6-1 and TRBJ2-2; D is perhaps TRBD2 (6 bases). This CDR3 region has 14 residues. Germline values: CDR1 MNHNS, CDR2 SASEGT. Deletions cut 6 bases from V and 5 bases from J, with 13 bases between. The CDR3 spells CASSRGGNTGELFF. The CDR3 coding sequence is TGTGCCAGCAGCCGCGGCGGGAATACCGGGGAGCTGTTTTTT.

The gene calls are TRBV28 and TRBJ1-5; the D gene is possibly TRBD1 (5 bases). V was clipped by 5 bases and J by 2 bases, with 10 bases between them. The germline CDR1 and CDR2 sequences are MDHEN and SYDVKM. The CDR3 has 14 amino acids. The CDR3 is CASSDPGRNQPQHF. The CDR3 nucleotides read TGTGCCAGCAGTGATCCGGGGCGCAATCAGCCCCAGCATTTT.

Only a few counts were recorded for this clone. The chain employs TRBV5-4 and TRBJ2-7, with 8 bases that match TRBD2. The V gene end was trimmed by 4 bases and the J gene end by 2 bases; junction bases not matched to a gene: 8. The CDR3 is made up of 15 amino acids. Germline V gene data show CDR1 as SGHNT and CDR2 as YYREEE (reference sequence). The CDR3 spells CASSRAAGEPYEQYF. As DNA, the CDR3 is TGTGCCAGCAGCCGGGCAGCGGGAGAGCCCTACGAGCAGTACTTC.

V is TRBV18 and J is TRBJ1-1; no clear D gene. The germline V and J ends were trimmed by 4 bases and 0 bases, with 9 bases remaining between them. Germline CDR1 reads KGHSH; CDR2 reads LQKENI. The CDR3 loop spans 14 amino acids. The CDR3 DNA reads TGTGCCAGCTCACTGGGCCTCATGAACACTGAAGCTTTCTTT. It yields the protein CASSLGLMNTEAFF.

The chain couples TRBV10-3 to TRBJ1-2; 9 bases align to TRBD1. After removal of 0 bases from V and 0 bases from J, the junction contained 11 bases not matched to a gene. Germline lookup yields CDR1 ENHRY and CDR2 SYGVKD. The CDR3 length is 19 residues. CDR3 loop: CAISESKRDRVGSNYGYTF. CDR3 in DNA: TGTGCCATCAGTGAGTCGAAGAGGGACAGGGTTGGATCTAACTATGGCTACACCTTC.

This clone has at least ten counts. This rearrangement joins TRBV27 to TRBJ1-3; TRBD1 is a possible D gene (6 bases). CDR1 is MNHEY and CDR2 is SMNVEV in the germline V gene (reference sequence). Trimming took 4 bases from V and 0 from J, leaving 16 bases between them. The CDR3 contains 17 residues. CDR3 in DNA: TGTGCCAGCAGTTCCGGCGGGGGGCCGAGCTCTGGAAACACCATATATTTT. Amino acid sequence: CASSSGGGPSSGNTIYF.

This clone is a singleton in its sample. The rearrangement uses TRBV29-1 and TRBJ2-3, with D uncertain. CDR3 length: 14 residues. Trimming took off 5 bases at V and 1 base at J, with 13 bases between the two ends. The germline CDR1 and CDR2 sequences are SQVTM and ANQGSEA. CDR3 nucleotide sequence: TGCAGCGTTTCCGCGACCCGGGGCACAGATACGCAGTATTTT. It is translated as CSVSATRGTDTQYF.